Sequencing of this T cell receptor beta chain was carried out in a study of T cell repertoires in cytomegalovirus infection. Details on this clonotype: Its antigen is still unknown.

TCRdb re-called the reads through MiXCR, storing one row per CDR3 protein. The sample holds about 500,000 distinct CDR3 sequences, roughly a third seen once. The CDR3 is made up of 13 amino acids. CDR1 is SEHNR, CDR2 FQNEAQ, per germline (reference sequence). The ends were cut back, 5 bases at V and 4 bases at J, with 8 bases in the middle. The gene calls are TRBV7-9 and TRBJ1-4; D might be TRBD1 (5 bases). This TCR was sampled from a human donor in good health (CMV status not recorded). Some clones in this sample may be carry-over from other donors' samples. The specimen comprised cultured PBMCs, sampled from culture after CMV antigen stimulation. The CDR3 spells CASSLQDNEKLFF. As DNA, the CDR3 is TGTGCCAGCAGCCTACAGGATAATGAAAAACTGTTTTTT.